The rows below give T cell receptor beta chains drawn from one sample of a study of shared clonotypes between healthy human individuals. Libraries were prepared by immunoSEQ multiplex PCR; TCRdb keeps only in-frame clonotypes and omits some of them. The data contain some 650,000 clones, around 97% of them singletons. The sequenced sample consisted of naive CD4+ T cells sorted from blood. These receptor sequences come from a woman in her thirties in good health. The CDR3 runs from the conserved cysteine through the conserved F or W. The order of the fields is D gene, J gene, V gene, clone size, CDR3 DNA, CDR3 protein. D genes are given only for firm matches. Size is omitted from some rows. Given values are once, few, many or a class for expanded clones.

D: TRBD1
J: TRBJ1-1
V: TRBV9
size: NA
DNA: TGTGCCAGCAGCGTAGAGGGGGCCCCGAACACTGAAGCTTTCTTT
CDR3: CASSVEGAPNTEAFF

D: NA
J: TRBJ2-1
V: TRBV19
size: NA
DNA: TGTGCCAGTACCGATCCTTGGGGGCAAGGTGAGCAGTTCTTC
CDR3: CASTDPWGQGEQFF

D: TRBD1
J: TRBJ1-4
V: TRBV5-1
size: NA
DNA: TGCGCCAGCAGCTTGGTACTTTCGGACAGGGCTGAAAAACTGTTTTTT
CDR3: CASSLVLSDRAEKLFF

D: NA
J: TRBJ2-1
V: TRBV7-2
size: NA
DNA: TGTGCCAGCAGCTCTGAAGCCTACAATGAGCAGTTCTTC
CDR3: CASSSEAYNEQFF

D: TRBD1
J: TRBJ2-3
V: TRBV5-4
size: NA
DNA: TGTGCCAGCAGCTTCAGGACAGGGAGTGTGTTCGGAACAGATACGCAGTATTTT
CDR3: CASSFRTGSVFGTDTQYF

D: NA
J: TRBJ1-2
V: TRBV5-6
size: NA
DNA: TGTGCCAGCAGCTTAGGACAGAAAGCTAACTATGGCTACACCTTC
CDR3: CASSLGQKANYGYTF

D: NA
J: TRBJ2-7
V: TRBV28
size: few
DNA: TGTGCCAGCAGGCACACCTACGAGCAGTACTTC
CDR3: CASRHTYEQYF

D: NA
J: TRBJ2-4
V: TRBV14
size: NA
DNA: TGTGCCAGCAGCCAAGACTACGGGCACTGGGGCATTCAGTACTTC
CDR3: CASSQDYGHWGIQYF

D: NA
J: TRBJ1-5
V: TRBV19
size: once
DNA: TGTGCCAGTAGTATTGGGCGTTCCAATCAGCCCCAGCATTTT
CDR3: CASSIGRSNQPQHF

D: TRBD1
J: TRBJ2-6
V: TRBV4-1
size: NA
DNA: TGCGCCAGCAGCCCCGCGGGACAGGGGAGTTATTCTGGGGCCAACGTCCTGACTTTC
CDR3: CASSPAGQGSYSGANVLTF

D: TRBD1
J: TRBJ2-3
V: TRBV28
size: NA
DNA: TGTGCCAGCAGTTTGACAGGGAGTTACACAGATACGCAGTATTTT
CDR3: CASSLTGSYTDTQYF

D: NA
J: TRBJ1-5
V: TRBV28
size: NA
DNA: TGTGCCAGCAGTTTAATCCGGGGGATTCAGCCCCAGCATTTT
CDR3: CASSLIRGIQPQHF

D: NA
J: TRBJ2-7
V: TRBV4-1
size: NA
DNA: TGCGCCAGCAGCCCCGGGACACTCTCCTACGAGCAGTACTTC
CDR3: CASSPGTLSYEQYF

D: NA
J: TRBJ2-1
V: TRBV28
size: NA
DNA: TGTGCCAGCAGTTTGGGGAGAGGGGGTATCCGCTCCTACAATGAGCAGTTCTTC
CDR3: CASSLGRGGIRSYNEQFF

D: TRBD2
J: TRBJ2-7
V: TRBV30
size: NA
DNA: TGTGCCTGTACCCGCTGGGGGGGCTCCTACGAGCAGTACTTC
CDR3: CACTRWGGSYEQYF

D: NA
J: TRBJ1-5
V: TRBV2
size: few
DNA: TGTGCCAGCAAAGGGGCAGACAATCAGCCCCAGCATTTT
CDR3: CASKGADNQPQHF

D: TRBD1
J: TRBJ2-7
V: TRBV11-2
size: NA
DNA: TGTGCCAGCAGCTTAGCGGACAGGGGTGGCGAGCAGTACTTC
CDR3: CASSLADRGGEQYF

D: NA
J: TRBJ2-7
V: TRBV5-4
size: NA
DNA: TGTGCCAGCAGCTTGGGGGCTGGGGGGATCTACGAGCAGTACTTC
CDR3: CASSLGAGGIYEQYF

D: NA
J: TRBJ2-2
V: TRBV19
size: NA
DNA: TGTGCCAGTAGTATTCGTAAGGGTTATTCCGGGGAGCTGTTTTTT
CDR3: CASSIRKGYSGELFF

D: TRBD1
J: TRBJ1-2
V: TRBV7-2
size: NA
DNA: TGTGCCAGCAGCTCCGGACAGGGGGCACTGGGTGGCTACACCTTC
CDR3: CASSSGQGALGGYTF

D: TRBD2
J: TRBJ2-5
V: TRBV6-5
size: NA
DNA: TGTGCCAGCAGTTCCTTCCGACTAGCGGGAGAAGAGACCCAGTACTTC
CDR3: CASSSFRLAGEETQYF

D: NA
J: TRBJ2-2
V: TRBV5-1
size: NA
DNA: TGCGCCAGCAGCTCGGGACAGAACACCGGGGAGCTGTTTTTT
CDR3: CASSSGQNTGELFF

D: NA
J: TRBJ2-2
V: TRBV18
size: NA
DNA: TGTGCCAGCTCACCCAAGACAGGCTTAAACACCGGGGAGCTGTTTTTT
CDR3: CASSPKTGLNTGELFF

D: NA
J: TRBJ2-1
V: TRBV25-1
size: NA
DNA: TGTGCCAGCACCAGACAGGCCGGGAATGAGCAGTTCTTC
CDR3: CASTRQAGNEQFF

D: NA
J: TRBJ1-1
V: TRBV4-1
size: few
DNA: TGCGCCAGCAGCCAAGTGTCGAACACTGAAGCTTTCTTT
CDR3: CASSQVSNTEAFF

D: NA
J: TRBJ1-4
V: TRBV13
size: NA
DNA: TGTGCCAGCAGCTCCCAAGGGGGTGGGAATGAAAAACTGTTTTTT
CDR3: CASSSQGGGNEKLFF

D: TRBD1
J: TRBJ2-5
V: TRBV7-2
size: NA
DNA: TGTGCCAGCAGCACACGACAGGGCGGGACCCAGTACTTC
CDR3: CASSTRQGGTQYF

D: NA
J: TRBJ1-5
V: TRBV4-1
size: NA
DNA: TGCGCCAGCAGCCAAGCGAGGGTCGGGGATATTGGGCAGCCCCAGCATTTT
CDR3: CASSQARVGDIGQPQHF

D: NA
J: TRBJ1-1
V: TRBV29-1
size: NA
DNA: TGCAGCGTTGGTCGGGCGGAAAACACTGAAGCTTTCTTT
CDR3: CSVGRAENTEAFF

D: NA
J: TRBJ2-3
V: TRBV19
size: NA
DNA: TGTGCCAGTAGTATGACCGGGACAGATACGCAGTATTTT
CDR3: CASSMTGTDTQYF

D: NA
J: TRBJ2-2
V: TRBV19
size: NA
DNA: TGTGCCAGTAGTATAGTCGGGACCGCGAACACCGGGGAGCTGTTTTTT
CDR3: CASSIVGTANTGELFF

D: NA
J: TRBJ2-2
V: TRBV11-1
size: NA
DNA: TGTGCCAGCAGCTTCACTAACACCGGGGAGCTGTTTTTT
CDR3: CASSFTNTGELFF

D: NA
J: TRBJ2-7
V: TRBV7-9
size: NA
DNA: TGTGCCAGCAGCTTAGCGGACTACGAGCAGTACTTC
CDR3: CASSLADYEQYF

D: NA
J: TRBJ2-1
V: TRBV9
size: few
DNA: TGTGCCAGCAGTCGGAGGGCCGAGGGGGGCAATGAGCAGTTCTTC
CDR3: CASSRRAEGGNEQFF

D: TRBD2
J: TRBJ2-3
V: TRBV5-1
size: NA
DNA: TGCGCCAGCAGCCAAGCGGGAGGGCCTCCAGATACGCAGTATTTT
CDR3: CASSQAGGPPDTQYF

D: NA
J: TRBJ2-1
V: TRBV2
size: NA
DNA: TGTGCCAGCAACGGGGAACAGGGCTCCTACAATGAGCAGTTCTTC
CDR3: CASNGEQGSYNEQFF

D: TRBD1
J: TRBJ2-1
V: TRBV6-1
size: NA
DNA: TGTGCCAGCACCAGGGACAGGGGTTCTGGTGAGCAGTTCTTC
CDR3: CASTRDRGSGEQFF

D: NA
J: TRBJ1-2
V: TRBV2
size: NA
DNA: TGTGCCAGCAGTGAAGGGGGTCGGAACTATGGCTACACCTTC
CDR3: CASSEGGRNYGYTF

D: NA
J: TRBJ1-1
V: TRBV7-2
size: NA
DNA: TGTGCCAGCAGCTTAGCGATAGGAGGGGACGCTTTCTTT
CDR3: CASSLAIGGDAFF

D: NA
J: TRBJ2-5
V: TRBV5-1
size: NA
DNA: TGCGCCAGCAGCTTGGCCAAAGGGACGGAGACCCAGTACTTC
CDR3: CASSLAKGTETQYF

D: NA
J: TRBJ2-7
V: TRBV27
size: NA
DNA: TGTGCCAGCAGTTCCCGGGACGGGTCCTACGAGCAGTACTTC
CDR3: CASSSRDGSYEQYF

D: NA
J: TRBJ2-5
V: TRBV12-2
size: NA
DNA: TGTGCAAGTCGCTTCGTGTATCGCGCGGAAAGGGCCCGGGGGACCCAGTACTTC
CDR3: CASRFVYRAERARGTQYF

D: TRBD1
J: TRBJ1-1
V: TRBV5-1
size: NA
DNA: TGCGCCAGCAGCAGACCTCCGGGACAGGGTAAGGTCATGAACACTGAAGCTTTCTTT
CDR3: CASSRPPGQGKVMNTEAFF

D: NA
J: TRBJ2-7
V: TRBV2
size: once
DNA: TGTGCCAGCAGTGAGAGGGTGGGACCACCGGGCGAGCAGTACTTC
CDR3: CASSERVGPPGEQYF

D: NA
J: TRBJ1-4
V: TRBV7-9
size: NA
DNA: TGTGCCAGCAGCTTAGGGCGGGGGGAAAAACTGTTTTTT
CDR3: CASSLGRGEKLFF

D: NA
J: TRBJ1-5
V: TRBV28
size: NA
DNA: TGTGCCAGCAAGAATCCGGCTCACCCCCAGCATTTT
CDR3: CASKNPAHPQHF

D: TRBD1
J: TRBJ1-4
V: TRBV2
size: NA
DNA: TGTGCCAGCAGTACTCGGACAGGCGCCAATGAAAAACTGTTTTTT
CDR3: CASSTRTGANEKLFF

D: NA
J: TRBJ2-3
V: TRBV19
size: NA
DNA: TGTGCCAGTAGTGCGAGGACAAAAGGGGCAGATACGCAGTATTTT
CDR3: CASSARTKGADTQYF

D: TRBD1
J: TRBJ2-7
V: TRBV28
size: NA
DNA: TGTGCCAGCAGTTCGGGACAGTGGTCCTACGAGCAGTACTTC
CDR3: CASSSGQWSYEQYF

D: NA
J: TRBJ1-5
V: TRBV2
size: NA
DNA: TGTGCCAGCAGTGAACAGGGGATGGGGCCCCAGCATTTT
CDR3: CASSEQGMGPQHF

D: NA
J: TRBJ2-2
V: TRBV10-3
size: once
DNA: TGTGCCATCAGTGTAGTGACAACCGGGGAGCTGTTTTTT
CDR3: CAISVVTTGELFF

D: NA
J: TRBJ2-2
V: TRBV4-1
size: once
DNA: TGCGCCAGCAGCCAAGATCCTCGGAACCGCGCGAACACCGGGGAGCTGTTTTTT
CDR3: CASSQDPRNRANTGELFF

D: NA
J: TRBJ1-2
V: TRBV18
size: NA
DNA: TGTGCCAGCTCAATTTATAACAGGGATGGCTACACCTTC
CDR3: CASSIYNRDGYTF

D: TRBD1
J: TRBJ2-3
V: TRBV2
size: NA
DNA: TGTGCCAGCAGTGAGGGACAGGCAGATACGCAGTATTTT
CDR3: CASSEGQADTQYF

D: NA
J: TRBJ2-2
V: TRBV9
size: NA
DNA: TGTGCCAGCAGCCCCGCTGGGTACACCGGGGAGCTGTTTTTT
CDR3: CASSPAGYTGELFF

D: TRBD1
J: TRBJ1-1
V: TRBV5-1
size: NA
DNA: TGCGCCAGCAGCAGGACAGGGTTGAACACTGAAGCTTTCTTT
CDR3: CASSRTGLNTEAFF

D: NA
J: TRBJ1-6
V: TRBV28
size: NA
DNA: TGTGCCAGCACTAAGGCACCTGGGACTTATAATTCACCCCTCCACTTT
CDR3: CASTKAPGTYNSPLHF

D: TRBD2
J: TRBJ2-7
V: TRBV5-1
size: once
DNA: TGCGCCAGCAGCTCGAGTGCAGCGGGAGGGTCCTACGAGCAGTACTTC
CDR3: CASSSSAAGGSYEQYF

D: TRBD2
J: TRBJ2-7
V: TRBV7-9
size: NA
DNA: TGTGCCAGCAGCCCTACCCCACTAGCGGGAGGATACGAGCAGTACTTC
CDR3: CASSPTPLAGGYEQYF

D: NA
J: TRBJ2-7
V: TRBV9
size: NA
DNA: TGTGCCAGCTCCTCGACAGGATTCTCCTACGAGCAGTACTTC
CDR3: CASSSTGFSYEQYF